The 32 T cell receptor beta chains given below trace back to one sample, sequenced in a study of shared clonotypes between healthy human individuals. Profiling relied on immunoSEQ multiplex PCR, and the TCRdb table lists in-frame clones only, not all of them. The sample lists around 1.9 million clones; just under 95% were seen once. Naive CD8 cells lacked CD45RO and underwent positive selection for CCR7, leaving out terminally differentiated effector memory CD45RA+ cells. The specimen was naive CD8+ T cells from PBMCs. All receptors come from a man younger than 30 in good health. Some clones in this sample may be carry-over from other donors' samples.

The rearrangement links TRBV7-3 to TRBJ2-1, with D possibly being TRBD2 (6 bases). The V and J ends lost 2 bases and 3 bases respectively, with 17 bases between them. Germline V gene data show CDR1 as SGHTA and CDR2 as FQGTGA. The CDR3 is 17 amino acids. CDR3 in DNA: TGTGCCAGCAGCTTAGACCGGGACTCCCCCTTCTACAATGAGCAGTTCTTC. It translates to CASSLDRDSPFYNEQFF.

The chain combines TRBV14 with TRBJ1-1; D ambiguous. Germline CDR1 reads SGHDN; CDR2 reads FVKESK. The CDR3 runs to 16 residues. V was trimmed by 2 bases and J by 8 bases, leaving 21 bases between them. DNA for the CDR3: TGTGCCAGCAGCCAACTCATGGGAGGAGGAACTACGGAAGCTTTCTTT. Residues: CASSQLMGGGTTEAFF.

Remarks on this clone: This CDR3 is also generated by other DNA sequences in the sample. This sequence joins TRBV28 and TRBJ2-1, with 9 nucleotides matching TRBD2. Trimming cost V 2 bases and J 6 bases; bases outside gene matches: 2. Germline V CDR1 and CDR2: MDHEN, SYDVKM. The CDR3 extends over 14 amino acids. CDR3 loop: CASSLAGGGNEQFF. CDR3 sequence (DNA): TGTGCCAGCAGTTTAGCGGGAGGGGGCAATGAGCAGTTCTTC.

The CDR3 is CASSEEVLGLYEQYF. In DNA form, the CDR3 reads TGTGCCAGCAGTGAAGAGGTCTTGGGTCTGTACGAGCAGTACTTC. This chain uses TRBV2 with TRBJ2-7; D not certain. The CDR3 is 15 residues long. Trimming removed 1 base at V and 4 bases at J, with 14 bases between. Germline CDR1 is SNHLY and CDR2 is FYNNEI.

The chain is built from TRBV29-1 and TRBJ2-3; TRBD1 matches 7 bases. After removal of 5 bases from V and 3 bases from J, the junction contained 11 bases not matched to a gene. The CDR3 loop spans 15 amino acids. Germline CDR1 is SQVTM and CDR2 is ANQGSEA. CDR3 loop: CSVRQGGLATDTQYF. DNA for the CDR3: TGCAGCGTTAGACAGGGCGGACTCGCGACAGATACGCAGTATTTT.

V gene TRBV10-3 combines with J gene TRBJ1-2; 7 bases agree with TRBD1. Looked up from germline, CDR1 is ENHRY and CDR2 is SYGVKD. This CDR3 is built from 17 residues. V gave up 3 bases and J gave up 4 bases; unmatched junction bases: 14. CDR3 in DNA: TGTGCCATCAGTGATCTGGATTCGGAGGGGGCGGGCTATGGCTACACCTTC. Residues: CAISDLDSEGAGYGYTF.

The chain combines TRBV28 with TRBJ2-1; 7 bases map to TRBD2. Germline V CDR1 and CDR2: MDHEN, SYDVKM. CDR3 length: 13 residues. V lost 6 bases, J lost 11 bases, and 10 bases stayed unmatched. The CDR3 loop reads CASRVAGGWQQFF. CDR3 nucleotide sequence: TGTGCCAGCAGAGTAGCGGGCGGGTGGCAGCAGTTCTTC.

J is TRBJ1-2 and V is TRBV27; no clear D gene. Germline V gene data show CDR1 as MNHEY and CDR2 as SMNVEV (reference sequence). Deletions cut 4 bases from V and 2 bases from J, with 20 bases between. The CDR3 runs to 17 residues. This chain's CDR3 is CASSSFQRAVGNYGYTF. The CDR3 DNA follows: TGTGCCAGCAGTTCTTTCCAGCGAGCGGTAGGGAACTATGGCTACACCTTC.

The sample holds a few counts of this clone. The same CDR3 arises from other DNA sequences in this sample as well. The V and J genes are TRBV9 and TRBJ2-2; 7 bases map to TRBD1. The germline CDR1 and CDR2 sequences are SGDLS and YYNGEE. The CDR3 has 15 amino acids. Unmatched junction bases numbered 1, after V lost 0 bases and J lost 2 bases. The chain's CDR3 is CASSVGDRNTGELFF. The CDR3 DNA reads TGTGCCAGCAGCGTAGGGGACAGAAACACCGGGGAGCTGTTTTTT.

This sequence joins TRBV6-5 and TRBJ2-2; tentatively, D is TRBD2 (6 bases). From germline, CDR1 is MNHEY and CDR2 SVGAGI. Trimming removed 4 bases at V and 0 bases at J, with 12 bases between. The CDR3 loop spans 16 amino acids. CDR3 residues: CASSFSGGANTGELFF. In nucleotides, the CDR3 is TGTGCCAGCAGTTTCAGCGGCGGGGCGAACACCGGGGAGCTGTTTTTT.

The chain uses TRBV6-5 and TRBJ2-7; TRBD1 agrees at 10 bases. The junction had 7 bases not matched to a gene; V was cut back by 2 bases and J by 3 bases. From germline, CDR1 is MNHEY and CDR2 SVGAGI. The CDR3 has 16 residues. CDR3 sequence (DNA): TGTGCCAGCAGTTACCCCGGACAGGGGGAAGACTACGAGCAGTACTTC. Residues: CASSYPGQGEDYEQYF.

This clone appeared a single time. The chain links TRBV7-9 to TRBJ1-6; 7 bases are shared with TRBD1. The length of the CDR3 is 15 residues. J lost 7 bases, V lost 4 bases, and 7 bases had no gene match. CDR1 is SEHNR and CDR2 is FQNEAQ in the germline V gene (reference sequence). The DNA for the CDR3 is TGTGCCAGCAGCTCTATGACAGGGCCAAATTCACCCCTCCACTTT. It is translated as CASSSMTGPNSPLHF.

The rearrangement uses TRBV5-4 and TRBJ2-7; D call uncertain. CDR3 length: 15 amino acids. In germline, CDR1 is SGHNT, CDR2 YYREEE (reference sequence). V lost 2 bases, J lost 5 bases, and 17 bases lay in between. CDR3 in amino acids: CASSFAGSLVDEQYF. The CDR3 bases are TGTGCCAGCAGCTTCGCAGGAAGTCTCGTCGACGAGCAGTACTTC.

The rearrangement joins TRBV16 to TRBJ2-7, with 8 nucleotides matching TRBD1. Looked up from germline, CDR1 is KGHSY and CDR2 is FQNENV. Trimming at V came to 0 bases and at J to 2 bases, leaving 6 bases not matched to a gene. This CDR3 comprises 16 residues. The CDR3 coding sequence is TGTGCCAGCAGCCAATCGATATCAGGGGGCACCTACGAGCAGTACTTC. Its translation: CASSQSISGGTYEQYF.

The chain carries TRBV13 and TRBJ2-3; TRBD2 is a possible D gene (6 bases). This CDR3 is built from 15 residues. The germline V gene encodes CDR1 PRHDT and CDR2 FYEKMQ (reference sequence). V was cut by 5 bases and J by 2 bases, with 14 bases left in between. This CDR3 is CASSTRLGSTDTQYF. The CDR3 DNA reads TGTGCCAGCAGCACCCGACTAGGTTCCACAGATACGCAGTATTTT.

The chain recombines TRBV30 with TRBJ2-1; 11 nucleotides line up with TRBD2. This CDR3 has 15 amino acids. Germline values: CDR1 GTSNPN, CDR2 SVGIG (reference sequence). The ends lost 4 bases at V and 6 bases at J; junction bases unmatched: 8. The CDR3 reads CAWMGGTSGSNEQFF. For the CDR3, the DNA is TGTGCCTGGATGGGGGGTACTAGCGGGAGCAATGAGCAGTTCTTC.

The V call is TRBV28, the J call TRBJ2-5, with TRBD1 matching over 7 bases. Germline CDR1 and CDR2: MDHEN and SYDVKM. J was trimmed by 9 bases and V by 5 bases; bases with no gene match: 15. The CDR3 runs to 15 residues. The CDR3 reads CASSPPGTGERSQYF. The CDR3 nucleotides are TGTGCCAGCAGTCCGCCCGGCACAGGGGAACGTTCCCAGTACTTC.

The rearrangement uses TRBV6-5 and TRBJ1-1; no clear D. Germline assignment: CDR1 MNHEY and CDR2 SVGAGI. Trimming cost V 6 bases and J 3 bases, with 14 bases left between them. The CDR3 covers 14 residues. The CDR3 spells CASSRRGGYTEAFF. The CDR3 DNA is TGTGCCAGCAGCCGCCGGGGTGGGTACACTGAAGCTTTCTTT.

The chain recombines TRBV7-6 with TRBJ1-5, with D uncertain. CDR1 and CDR2 from the germline V gene are SGHVS and FNYEAQ. The CDR3 has 14 amino acids. Trimming removed 1 base from V and 5 bases from J, with 9 bases in between. The DNA of the CDR3 is TGTGCCAGCAGCTTAGAAGTGGGTTATCAGCCCCAGCATTTT. Protein: CASSLEVGYQPQHF. The variable domain in full, with the rest retrieved from reference TRBV7-6 and TRBJ1-5, is GAGVSQSPRYKVTKRGQDVALRCDPISGHVSLYWYRQALGQGPEFLTYFNYEAQQDKSGLPNDRFSAERPEGSISTLTIQRTEQRDSAMYRCASSLEVGYQPQHFGDGTRLSIL.

The CDR3 DNA follows: TGTGCCAGCAGCGCTAATAGCCCCTACAATGAGCAGTTCTTC. This encodes CASSANSPYNEQFF. The chain is built from TRBV9 and TRBJ2-1; D gene uncertain. The length of the CDR3 is 14 residues. Germline loops: CDR1 SGDLS, CDR2 YYNGEE. V dropped 3 bases and J dropped 2 bases, with 9 bases sitting between them.

The rearrangement uses TRBV6-4 and TRBJ2-1, with TRBD2 matching over 8 bases. V gave up 4 bases and J gave up 4 bases; unmatched junction bases: 21. CDR1 MRHNA and CDR2 SNTAGT come from the germline V gene. This CDR3 has 20 amino acids. The CDR3 sequence: CASSVYGGRCMIVWYNEQFF. CDR3 DNA sequence: TGTGCCAGCAGTGTGTATGGCGGGAGGTGTATGATCGTTTGGTACAATGAGCAGTTCTTC.

V usage is TRBV9 and J usage is TRBJ2-2; 11 bases line up with TRBD2. V gave up 7 bases and J gave up 1 base; unmatched junction bases: 12. This CDR3 has 18 residues. Per the germline V gene, CDR1 is SGDLS and CDR2 is YYNGEE. In nucleotides, the CDR3 is TGTGCCAGCCAATTATCCGGGACTAGCGGACAGAACACCGGGGAGCTGTTTTTT. This gives the protein CASQLSGTSGQNTGELFF.

This clone was seen once. This sequence joins TRBV11-2 and TRBJ2-7; TRBD2 aligns across 7 bases. Germline assignment: CDR1 SGHAT and CDR2 FQNNGV. This CDR3 region has 15 residues. The trim removed 1 base at V and 0 bases at J, leaving 3 bases unmatched. CDR3 loop: CASSLVSGTSYEQYF. The CDR3, as DNA: TGTGCCAGCAGCTTAGTCAGCGGGACCTCCTACGAGCAGTACTTC.

J is TRBJ1-2 and V is TRBV10-2; 7 nucleotides align to TRBD1. Germline V gene lookup returns CDR1 WSHSY and CDR2 SAAADI. Losses at the gene ends were 7 bases for V and 8 bases for J; bases not matched to a gene: 7. This CDR3 region has 12 residues. CDR3 nucleotides: TGCGCCAGCACCCAGACAGGGAAGGGCTACACCTTC. It specifies CASTQTGKGYTF.

In its sample, this clone was seen once. V usage is TRBV7-9 and J usage is TRBJ1-3; no definite D call. Germline values: CDR1 SEHNR, CDR2 FQNEAQ (reference sequence). The CDR3 runs 15 residues. Trimming shortened V by 1 base and J by 2 bases, and 9 bases separated the two germline ends. CDR3 sequence: CASSLVTAAGNTIYF. In DNA form, the CDR3 reads TGTGCCAGCAGCTTAGTAACAGCCGCTGGAAACACCATATATTTT.

This clone has only one observation. The chain has TRBV27 and TRBJ2-7; D remains ambiguous. The CDR3 has 14 amino acids. Germline-derived CDR1 and CDR2 are MNHEY and SMNVEV (reference sequence). The V gene lost 3 bases and the J gene lost 1 base, with 10 bases spanning the gap. The CDR3 here is CASSFSSRSYEQYF. For the CDR3, the DNA is TGTGCCAGCAGTTTTTCGTCCCGATCCTACGAGCAGTACTTC.

The chain employs TRBV28 and TRBJ2-4; possibly TRBD2 for D (6 bases). In germline, CDR1 is MDHEN, CDR2 SYDVKM. V gave up 5 bases and J gave up 7 bases, with 15 bases separating them. The CDR3 runs to 14 residues. CDR3 coding DNA: TGTGCCAGCAGTACATGGACGGGGGAGAACATTCAGTACTTC. This gives the protein CASSTWTGENIQYF.

About this clone itself: In the same sample, other DNA sequences code for this CDR3. The J gene is TRBJ2-7, the V gene TRBV5-6; D is ambiguous. Germline CDR1 is SGHDT and CDR2 is YYEEEE. CDR3 length equals 13 residues. V gave up 0 bases and J gave up 1 base, with 5 bases separating them. As DNA, the CDR3 is TGTGCCAGCAGCTTGGGGATATCCTACGAGCAGTACTTC. Encoded protein: CASSLGISYEQYF.

The gene calls are TRBV19 and TRBJ1-5; D might be TRBD1 (5 bases). This CDR3 is built from 15 residues. Between the trimmed V and J ends, which lost 2 bases and 4 bases, there was a span of 12 bases. The germline V gene encodes CDR1 LNHDA and CDR2 SQIVND (reference sequence). The CDR3 DNA sequence: TGTGCCAGTAGTATAAACGGAGACAGAAATCAGCCCCAGCATTTT. This translates into CASSINGDRNQPQHF.

This chain joins TRBV4-2 and TRBJ1-1; D is possibly TRBD1 (6 bases). The V and J ends lost 1 base and 11 bases respectively, with 17 bases between them. Germline V gives CDR1 LGHNA, CDR2 YNFKEQ. The CDR3 covers 14 residues. The CDR3 DNA reads as TGTGCCAGCAGCCAAGTCCAAGACACAGGGTGGGCTTTCTTT. Its translation: CASSQVQDTGWAFF.

The chain couples TRBV28 to TRBJ2-1; unclear D gene. The CDR3 extends over 14 amino acids. Trimming pared 7 bases from V and 5 bases from J, leaving 15 bases between. CDR1 MDHEN and CDR2 SYDVKM come from the germline V gene. For the CDR3, the DNA is TGTGCCAGCACTTCTACAGAATTTCACAATGAGCAGTTCTTC. Translation gives CASTSTEFHNEQFF.

As to this clone: The same CDR3 arises from other DNA sequences in this sample as well. V and J are TRBV7-9 and TRBJ1-2; D gene ambiguous. Trimming cost V 1 base and J 3 bases, with 6 bases left between them. The germline V gene encodes CDR1 SEHNR and CDR2 FQNEAQ (reference sequence). This CDR3 has 13 residues. CDR3 DNA: TGTGCCAGCAGCTTAGGCGGGGACTATGGCTACACCTTC. Amino acids: CASSLGGDYGYTF.